These 25 T cell receptor beta chains came from one sample sequenced in a study of T cell repertoires in cytomegalovirus infection. Their antigen targets remain unknown. TCRdb re-called the reads through MiXCR, storing one row per CDR3 protein. The sample records fewer than 950,000 distinct CDR3 sequences, 32% being singletons. The sequencing here drew on cultured CD8+ T cells from PBMCs, taken from culture after CMV antigen stimulation. These receptors were taken from a human donor in good health (CMV status not recorded). Some clones in this sample may be carry-over from other donors' samples.

The chain links TRBV6-1 to TRBJ2-7; 9 positions agree with TRBD1. The V segment lost 5 bases and the J segment 5 bases; nucleotides outside the gene matches: 4. This CDR3 contains 13 residues. Germline loops: CDR1 MNHNS, CDR2 SASEGT. Here the CDR3 DNA reads TGTGCCAGCAGTTACACAGGGGGCAACGAGCAGTACGTC. This sequence encodes CASSYTGGNEQYV.

This clonotype was picked up one time. The chain joins TRBV5-1 to TRBJ1-1; D is unclear. The CDR3 runs 15 residues. CDR1 SGHRS and CDR2 YFSETQ come from the germline V gene. Trimming cost V 3 bases and J 0 bases, with 12 bases left between them. The CDR3 region is CASSSGRVMNTEAFF. CDR3 DNA sequence: TGCGCCAGCAGCTCCGGTAGGGTAATGAACACTGAAGCTTTCTTT.

This clonotype has a handful of counts. The V and J genes are TRBV10-2 and TRBJ2-4; 7 bases match TRBD1. Per germline, CDR1 WSHSY and CDR2 SAAADI. Losses at the gene ends were 5 bases for V and 4 bases for J; bases not matched to a gene: 17. The CDR3 runs to 18 residues. DNA of the CDR3: TGCGCCAGCAGTTGGGCAGGGGGAGACCCTCTAGCTAAAAACATTCAGTACTTC. It yields the protein CASSWAGGDPLAKNIQYF.

This clonotype showed up just a few times. This chain joins TRBV12-3 or TRBV12-4 and TRBJ2-3, with a possible D match to TRBD2 (7 bases). This CDR3 spans 14 amino acids. The V gene lost 6 bases and the J gene lost 1 base, with 11 bases spanning the gap. In nucleotides, the CDR3 is TGTGCCAGCAGGGACGGGGGGCGCACAGATACGCAGTATTTT. As protein: CASRDGGRTDTQYF.

This clonotype was seen more than once but under ten times. The gene calls are TRBV2 and TRBJ1-1; D is uncertain. V was clipped by 8 bases and J by 4 bases, with 8 bases between them. CDR1 and CDR2 from the germline V gene are SNHLY and FYNNEI. This CDR3 is built from 11 residues. CDR3 in DNA: TGTGCCAGCTTGGATGCCACTGAAGCTTTCTTT. Residues: CASLDATEAFF.

This clonotype has a handful of counts. V and J are TRBV12-3 or TRBV12-4 and TRBJ1-2; 12 bases fit TRBD1. The CDR3 spans 15 residues. V lost 3 bases and J lost 7; bases outside the gene matches: 6. In DNA, the CDR3 is TGTGCCAGCAGTTTTGGGACAGGGGGCTTAAGTGGCTACACCTTC. Translated: CASSFGTGGLSGYTF.

Turning to this clonotype: This clone may be a read error of a much larger clone one base away. The genes are TRBV7-2 and TRBJ2-3, with 8 bases matching TRBD2. Germline V gene data show CDR1 as SGHTA and CDR2 as FQGNSA. After removal of 3 bases from V and 1 base from J, the junction contained 6 bases not matched to a gene. The CDR3 runs to 16 residues. CDR3 nucleotides: TGTGCCAGCAGCTTCCCCCAAGCGGGGGGCACAGATACGCAGTATTTT. Its protein is CASSFPQAGGTDTQYF.

Comment on this clonotype: A single base separates this from a much larger clone, so it may be a read error. The chain recombines TRBV12-3 or TRBV12-4 with TRBJ2-5; maybe TRBD1 (6 bases). V lost 11 bases to trimming and J lost 1 base, with 23 bases between them. The CDR3 length is 16 residues. In DNA, the CDR3 is TGTGCCGGCAACCCCCTGGGGGTGGGGGCCCAAGAGACCCAGTACTTC. Its protein is CAGNPLGVGAQETQYF.

This clonotype has only a few counts. The chain is built from TRBV12-3 or TRBV12-4 and TRBJ1-1; D unresolved. This CDR3 region has 18 residues. V lost 6 bases and J 1 base, leaving 24 bases between the germline ends. The CDR3 loop reads CASSRTRVLWVWNTEAFF. CDR3 DNA sequence: TGTGCCAGCAGCCGAACAAGGGTTTTATGGGTTTGGAACACTGAAGCTTTCTTT.

This clonotype has only a few counts. The genes are TRBV7-9 and TRBJ2-1; 9 bases map to TRBD1. Germline values: CDR1 SEHNR, CDR2 FQNEAQ (reference sequence). V dropped 2 bases and J dropped 7; count of bases not matched to a gene: 3. The CDR3 is made up of 14 amino acids. CDR3 nucleotide sequence: TGTGCCAGCAGCTTAAAAGACAGGGGGAATGAGCAGTTCTTC. The encoded protein is CASSLKDRGNEQFF.

The CDR3 is CASSRSFGDLNSPLHF. The DNA for the CDR3 is TGTGCCAGCAGCCGATCCTTCGGGGACCTTAATTCACCCCTCCACTTT. The chain links TRBV3-1 to TRBJ1-6; D might be TRBD1 (5 bases). The germline V and J ends were trimmed by 4 bases and 6 bases, with 16 bases remaining between them. CDR1 and CDR2 (germline): LGHDT, YNNKEL (reference sequence). The CDR3 loop spans 16 amino acids.

The chain links TRBV27 to TRBJ1-2; 9 bases are a match to TRBD1. The germline V gene has CDR1 MNHEY and CDR2 SMNVEV (reference sequence). V lost 7 bases and J lost 7; bases outside the gene matches: 4. The CDR3 runs 12 residues. The CDR3: CASTGTGIGYTF. DNA of the CDR3: TGTGCCAGCACCGGGACAGGGATTGGCTACACCTTC.

This clonotype was recorded many times. The genes are TRBV27 and TRBJ1-1; 7 nucleotides line up with TRBD1. J gave up 4 bases and V 6 bases, and 5 bases lay outside the gene matches. CDR1 MNHEY and CDR2 SMNVEV come from the germline V gene (reference sequence). This CDR3 has 13 residues. CDR3 nucleotides: TGTGCCAGCAGCTTGGCAGGGGGCACTGAAGCTTTCTTT. This translates into CASSLAGGTEAFF.

V and J are TRBV9 and TRBJ2-3; 9 positions match TRBD2. The CDR3 length is 15 residues. After removal of 3 bases from V and 2 bases from J, the junction contained 4 bases not matched to a gene. CDR1 SGDLS and CDR2 YYNGEE come from the germline V gene. In DNA, the CDR3 is TGTGCCAGCAGCGATAGCGGGGGCTTCACAGATACGCAGTATTTT. The encoded protein is CASSDSGGFTDTQYF. Complete variable domain (other parts from reference TRBV9 and TRBJ2-3): DSGVTQTPKHLITATGQRVTLRCSPRSGDLSVYWYQQSLDQGLQFLIQYYNGEERAKGNILERFSAQQFPDLHSELNLSSLELGDSALYFCASSDSGGFTDTQYFGPGTRLTVL.

The rearrangement uses TRBV20-1 and TRBJ2-1, with 9 bases that match TRBD2. CDR3 length equals 17 residues. Germline V gene lookup returns CDR1 DFQATT and CDR2 SNEGSKA (reference sequence). The ends lost 0 bases at V and 7 bases at J; junction bases unmatched: 13. In nucleotides, the CDR3 is TGCAGTGCTAGAGATATAGCTAGCGGGGTACTTAGGAATGAGCAGTTCTTC. Translated, it gives CSARDIASGVLRNEQFF.

This clonotype has a count of ten or more. The DNA for the CDR3 is TGTGCCAGCAGCCCCCTCCGAAGTAGCTCCACAGATACGCAGTATTTT. It codes for CASSPLRSSSTDTQYF. The J gene is TRBJ2-3, the V gene TRBV7-2; unclear D gene. CDR3 length equals 16 residues. Germline V CDR1 and CDR2: SGHTA, FQGNSA. Trimming left V 5 bases short and J 2 bases short, with 17 bases between.

This clonotype was recorded a few times. The chain is built from TRBV20-1 and TRBJ2-1; D is perhaps TRBD1 (6 bases). Trimming stripped 2 bases from V and 8 bases from J, with 16 bases between. The CDR3 contains 14 residues. In germline, CDR1 is DFQATT, CDR2 SNEGSKA (reference sequence). CDR3 coding DNA: TGCAGTGCTAGATTCAGGGGATTCACGGATGAGCAGTTCTTC. This codes for CSARFRGFTDEQFF.

Only a few counts were recorded for this clonotype. The chain has TRBV10-2 and TRBJ1-5; perhaps TRBD1 as D (6 bases). V was trimmed by 2 bases and J by 5 bases, leaving 13 bases between them. Germline V gives CDR1 WSHSY, CDR2 SAAADI. The length of the CDR3 is 15 residues. CDR3: CASSERTADYQPQHF. The CDR3 nucleotides are TGCGCCAGCAGTGAGAGGACAGCGGATTATCAGCCCCAGCATTTT.

The chain has TRBV6-2 or TRBV6-3 and TRBJ1-1, with unresolved D. This CDR3 is built from 14 residues. CDR1 is MNHEY, CDR2 SVGEGT, per germline. Trimming stripped 0 bases from V and 0 bases from J, with 5 bases between. CDR3 DNA sequence: TGTGCCAGCAGTTACTCGATAGTGAACACTGAAGCTTTCTTT. Translating gives CASSYSIVNTEAFF.

This clonotype appeared many times. J is TRBJ2-3 and V is TRBV7-8; D may be TRBD1 (6 bases). This CDR3 is built from 14 residues. V shed 2 bases and J shed 6 bases, with 12 bases lying between them. The germline V gene encodes CDR1 SGHVS and CDR2 FQNEAQ. CDR3 protein: CASSLLGGRDTQYF. CDR3 coding DNA: TGTGCCAGCAGCTTACTAGGGGGAAGGGATACGCAGTATTTT.

This clonotype was observed a single time. The V and J genes are TRBV5-6 and TRBJ2-3; 8 bases fit TRBD2. The CDR3 runs to 16 residues. The trim removed 1 base at V and 4 bases at J, leaving 8 bases unmatched. Germline V gene data show CDR1 as SGHDT and CDR2 as YYEEEE. The CDR3 protein is CASSLFSGEVADTQYF. The CDR3 nucleotides read TGTGCCAGCAGCTTGTTTAGCGGGGAGGTGGCAGATACGCAGTATTTT. The full variable domain, with the rest looked up from reference TRBV5-6 and TRBJ2-3, is DAGVTQSPTHLIKTRGQQVTLRCSPKSGHDTVSWYQQALGQGPQFIFQYYEEEERQRGNFPDRFSGHQFPNYSSELNVNALLLGDSALYLCASSLFSGEVADTQYFGPGTRLTVL.

Here the CDR3 reads CASSTTGSGPLHF. The CDR3 DNA reads TGTGCCAGTAGTACGACAGGGTCGGGACCCCTCCACTTT. This chain connects TRBV19 to TRBJ1-6; 7 bases fit TRBD1. V was pared by 4 bases and J by 12 bases, with 6 bases of the junction left unmatched. CDR3 length: 13 residues. Germline CDR1 LNHDA, CDR2 SQIVND (reference sequence). The variable domain in full, with the rest retrieved from reference TRBV19 and TRBJ1-6, is DGGITQSPKYLFRKEGQNVTLSCEQNLNHDAMYWYRQDPGQGLRLIYYSQIVNDFQKGDIAEGYSVSREKKESFPLTVTSAQKNPTAFYLCASSTTGSGPLHFGNGTRLTVT.

This clonotype was counted a few times. This sequence joins TRBV6-5 and TRBJ1-1, with D unresolved. This CDR3 has 15 amino acids. The germline V and J ends were trimmed by 0 bases and 0 bases, with 8 bases remaining between them. Germline V gene data show CDR1 as MNHEY and CDR2 as SVGAGI. The CDR3 DNA follows: TGTGCCAGCAGTTACTCCGCTTCCATGAACACTGAAGCTTTCTTT. It yields the protein CASSYSASMNTEAFF.

In nucleotides, the CDR3 is TGTGCCTCATGGGGACAGACTAACTATGGCTACACCTTC. This gives the protein CASWGQTNYGYTF. The chain carries TRBV6-6 and TRBJ1-2; 7 bases agree with TRBD1. The CDR3 totals 13 residues. The V and J ends lost 11 bases and 0 bases, in that order; junction bases with no gene match: 6. Germline V CDR1 and CDR2: MNHNY, SVGAGI (reference sequence).

CDR3 nucleotides: TGTGCCAGCGACGGGGGGGCAAATGAGCAGTACTTC. It specifies CASDGGANEQYF. The rearrangement links TRBV7-1 to TRBJ2-1; 8 nucleotides line up with TRBD2. The last part of the DNA fits TRBJ2-7 better; the J call may be wrong. TRBV7-1 has ORF status, its function being uncertain. CDR3 length: 12 residues.